These 10 T cell receptor beta chains were all obtained from the same sample, sequenced in a study of cytomegalovirus exposure and HLA in healthy donors. Method: immunoSEQ multiplex PCR; TCRdb's copy keeps in-frame clones and lacks some. The data contain approximately 230,000 clones, roughly 84% of them singletons. Sample: PBMCs. These receptors were taken from a young man in good health and CMV-seropositive.

This sequence joins TRBV30 and TRBJ2-7, with 16 bases identical to TRBD2. Germline CDR1 is GTSNPN and CDR2 is SVGIG (reference sequence). Trimming took 6 bases from V and 4 from J; bases not matched to a gene: 9. The CDR3 spans 16 residues. The CDR3 spells CACHGTSGRAVYEQYF. CDR3 DNA: TGTGCCTGCCATGGGACTAGCGGGAGGGCCGTGTACGAGCAGTACTTC.

A remark on this clone: The same CDR3 arises from other DNA sequences in this sample as well. The chain couples TRBV7-2 to TRBJ2-7; 11 nucleotides match TRBD2. V lost 2 bases, J lost 3 bases, and 0 bases stayed unmatched. The CDR3 consists of 14 residues. From germline, CDR1 is SGHTA and CDR2 FQGNSA. CDR3 protein: CASSLTSGSYEQYF. The CDR3 DNA reads as TGTGCCAGCAGCTTAACTAGCGGGAGCTACGAGCAGTACTTC.

V gene TRBV9 combines with J gene TRBJ1-5; D not certain. The CDR3 extends over 15 amino acids. Looked up from germline, CDR1 is SGDLS and CDR2 is YYNGEE. The V end lost 0 bases, the J end lost 6 bases, and 13 bases lay between the germline ends. The CDR3 loop is CASSVGVGLAQPQHF. As DNA, the CDR3 is TGTGCCAGCAGCGTAGGGGTTGGACTGGCTCAGCCCCAGCATTTT.

The chain joins TRBV6-5 to TRBJ2-5; no reliable D call. Trimming removed 5 bases from V and 1 base from J, with 11 bases in between. Germline CDR1 and CDR2: MNHEY and SVGAGI. CDR3 length equals 14 residues. The CDR3 is CASSRTYSQETQYF. Here the CDR3 DNA reads TGTGCCAGCAGTAGAACCTACAGCCAAGAGACCCAGTACTTC.

The rearrangement joins TRBV30 to TRBJ1-4, with D possibly being TRBD1 (6 bases). V was shortened by 3 bases and J by 5 bases, with 10 bases between the two germline ends. CDR3 length equals 13 residues. Germline V gene lookup returns CDR1 GTSNPN and CDR2 SVGIG (reference sequence). CDR3 nucleotides: TGTGCCTGGAGCACAGGGATAAATGAAAAACTGTTTTTT. It specifies CAWSTGINEKLFF.

This clone has more than one count but fewer than ten. This chain connects TRBV6-5 to TRBJ1-1; D may be TRBD1 (5 bases). CDR3 size: 11 residues. Germline V CDR1 and CDR2: MNHEY, SVGAGI. V dropped 5 bases and J dropped 10 bases, with 11 bases sitting between them. The CDR3 here is CASSPGSGAFF. As DNA, the CDR3 is TGTGCCAGCAGTCCAGGGTCGGGAGCTTTCTTT.

This clone was counted only a few times. This sequence joins TRBV19 and TRBJ1-1; no clear D gene. V lost 2 bases and J lost 0, with 4 bases in between. Looked up from germline, CDR1 is LNHDA and CDR2 is SQIVND (reference sequence). This CDR3 has 13 amino acids. The CDR3 region is CASSISLNTEAFF. The CDR3 DNA follows: TGTGCCAGTAGTATAAGTCTGAACACTGAAGCTTTCTTT.

This rearrangement joins TRBV29-1 to TRBJ2-2; D possibly uses TRBD1 or TRBD2 (5 bases each). The length of the CDR3 is 12 residues. Germline V gene data show CDR1 as SQVTM and CDR2 as ANQGSEA. V was cut by 7 bases and J by 3 bases, with 9 bases left in between. The CDR3 is CSGGTYTGELFF. The CDR3 coding sequence is TGCAGCGGGGGGACCTACACCGGGGAGCTGTTTTTT.

This clone was counted once. The CDR3 protein is CASSYPENVRDEQFF. The CDR3 coding sequence is TGTGCCAGCAGTTACCCCGAGAATGTCCGTGATGAGCAGTTCTTC. The J gene is TRBJ2-1, the V gene TRBV6-8; no definite D call. Germline V CDR1 and CDR2: MNHGY, SAAAGT. V lost 2 bases and J 8 bases, leaving 16 bases between the germline ends. This CDR3 comprises 15 residues.

V usage is TRBV29-1 and J usage is TRBJ2-5; 14 bases are shared with TRBD2. CDR1 and CDR2 (germline): SQVTM, ANQGSEA. V was clipped by 2 bases and J by 4 bases; unmatched bases: 12. The CDR3 contains 18 residues. The CDR3 protein is CSVERRLAGGPGGETQYF. Here the CDR3 DNA reads TGCAGCGTTGAAAGGAGACTAGCGGGAGGGCCAGGGGGAGAGACCCAGTACTTC.